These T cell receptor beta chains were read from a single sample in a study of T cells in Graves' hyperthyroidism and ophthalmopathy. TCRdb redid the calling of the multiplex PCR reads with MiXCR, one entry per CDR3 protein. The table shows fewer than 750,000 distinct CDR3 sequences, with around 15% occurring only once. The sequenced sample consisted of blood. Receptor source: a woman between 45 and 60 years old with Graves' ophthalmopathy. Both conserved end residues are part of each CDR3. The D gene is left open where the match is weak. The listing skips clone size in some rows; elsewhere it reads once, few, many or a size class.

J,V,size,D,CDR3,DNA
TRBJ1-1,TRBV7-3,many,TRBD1,CASSPQTTGTTEAFF,TGTGCCAGCAGCCCACAAACGACAGGGACCACTGAAGCTTTCTTT
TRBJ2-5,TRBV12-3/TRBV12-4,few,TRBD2,CASRGNRGASGRETQYF,TGTGCCAGCAGAGGAAACCGGGGGGCTAGCGGGAGGGAGACCCAGTACTTC
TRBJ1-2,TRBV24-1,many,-,CATSDPGHTNGYTF,TGTGCCACCAGTGACCCGGGACATACCAATGGCTACACCTTC
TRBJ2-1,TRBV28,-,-,CASSLLRQGGNEQFF,TGTGCCAGCAGCCTCCTCAGACAAGGGGGCAATGAGCAGTTCTTC
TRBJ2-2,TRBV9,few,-,CASSVGVGRVNTGELFF,TGTGCCAGCAGCGTAGGAGTTGGAAGGGTGAACACCGGGGAGCTGTTTTTT
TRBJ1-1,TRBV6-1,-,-,CASSPWKSGAEAFF,TGTGCCAGCAGTCCCTGGAAAAGTGGCGCTGAAGCTTTCTTT
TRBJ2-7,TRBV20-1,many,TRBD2,CSARDLTSGPYEQYF,TGCAGTGCTAGAGATTTGACTAGCGGTCCCTACGAGCAGTACTTC
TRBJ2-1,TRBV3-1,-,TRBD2,CASSPLAGGYEQFF,TGTGCCAGCAGCCCTCTAGCGGGAGGCTATGAGCAGTTCTTC
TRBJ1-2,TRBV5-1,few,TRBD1,CASSPRDRDLGYTF,TGCGCCAGCAGTCCGCGGGACAGGGATTTAGGCTACACCTTC
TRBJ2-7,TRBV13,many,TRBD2,CASSAMTSGFHEQYF,TGTGCCAGCAGCGCGATGACTAGCGGGTTCCACGAGCAGTACTTC
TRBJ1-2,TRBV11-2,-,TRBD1,CASSSDRGVYRDGYTF,TGTGCCAGCAGCTCTGACAGGGGAGTCTATAGGGATGGCTACACCTTC
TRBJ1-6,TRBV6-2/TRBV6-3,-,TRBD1,CASSVSGTGGLGNSPLHF,TGTGCCAGCAGTGTCTCCGGGACAGGGGGCCTGGGGAATTCACCCCTCCACTTT
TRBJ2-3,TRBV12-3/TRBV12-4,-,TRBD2,CASSTTSLHSGSTDTQYF,TGTGCCAGCAGCACCACATCTTTGCATAGCGGGAGTACAGATACGCAGTATTTT
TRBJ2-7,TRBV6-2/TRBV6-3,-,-,CASSYMGEQYF,TGTGCCAGCAGTTACATGGGGGAGCAGTACTTC
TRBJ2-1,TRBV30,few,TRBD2,CAWSAQTSRKSGEQFF,TGTGCCTGGAGTGCCCAGACTAGCAGGAAGTCGGGTGAGCAGTTCTTC
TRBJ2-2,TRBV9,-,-,CASSPRPGELFF,TGTGCCAGCAGTCCACGACCCGGGGAGCTGTTTTTT
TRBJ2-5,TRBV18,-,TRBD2,CASSPTAGAGETQYF,TGTGCCAGCTCACCGACCGCGGGAGCGGGGGAGACCCAGTACTTC
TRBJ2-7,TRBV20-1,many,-,CSARSDNEQYF,TGCAGTGCTAGATCCGACAACGAGCAGTACTTC
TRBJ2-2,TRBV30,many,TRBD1,CAWSPHGQGYTGELFF,TGTGCCTGGAGCCCACACGGACAGGGTTACACCGGGGAGCTGTTTTTT
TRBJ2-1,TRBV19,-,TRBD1,CASSIDPRRGLGNEQFF,TGTGCCAGTAGTATAGACCCGAGAAGGGGGCTGGGCAATGAGCAGTTCTTC
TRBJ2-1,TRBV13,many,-,CASLGFSYNEQFF,TGTGCCAGCCTAGGCTTCTCCTACAATGAGCAGTTCTTC
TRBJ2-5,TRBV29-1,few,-,CSATSEGETQYF,TGCAGCGCGACCTCCGAGGGGGAGACCCAGTACTTC
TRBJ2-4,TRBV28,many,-,CASSTPGQPNIQYF,TGTGCCAGCAGTACACCCGGACAACCAAACATTCAGTACTTC
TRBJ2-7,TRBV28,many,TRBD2,CASSPNGLAGVYEQYF,TGTGCCAGCAGTCCCAATGGACTAGCGGGAGTTTACGAGCAGTACTTC
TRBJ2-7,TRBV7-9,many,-,CASSIGVRAFYEQYF,TGTGCCAGCAGCATTGGGGTCAGGGCATTCTACGAGCAGTACTTC
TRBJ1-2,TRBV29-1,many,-,CSVANNDANYGYTF,TGCAGCGTGGCCAACAACGACGCTAACTATGGCTACACCTTC
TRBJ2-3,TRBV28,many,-,CASSKRGNTQYF,TGTGCCAGCAGCAAGAGGGGGAATACGCAGTATTTT
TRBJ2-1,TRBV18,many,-,CASRFDGDNNEQFF,TGTGCCAGCCGGTTCGACGGGGACAACAATGAGCAGTTCTTC
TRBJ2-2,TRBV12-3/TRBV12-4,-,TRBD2,CASTWTSGIPLVGELFF,TGTGCCAGCACGTGGACTAGCGGGATTCCTCTCGTCGGGGAGCTGTTTTTT
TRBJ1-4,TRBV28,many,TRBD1,CASSPGGKVANEKLFF,TGTGCCAGCAGCCCAGGGGGGAAGGTGGCTAATGAAAAACTGTTTTTT
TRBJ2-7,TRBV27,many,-,CASSLSPFLPNYEQYF,TGTGCCAGCAGTTTATCTCCCTTCCTCCCTAACTACGAGCAGTACTTC
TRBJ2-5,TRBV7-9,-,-,CVSSYREETQYF,TGTGTCAGCAGCTACAGGGAGGAGACCCAGTACTTC
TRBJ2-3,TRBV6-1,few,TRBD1,CASNTGGDTQYF,TGTGCCAGCAACACAGGGGGAGATACGCAGTATTTT
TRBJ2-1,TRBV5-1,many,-,CASTLAEPYNEQFF,TGCGCCAGCACATTAGCGGAGCCCTACAATGAGCAGTTCTTC
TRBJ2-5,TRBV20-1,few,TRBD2,CSVSRTSGSETQYF,TGCAGTGTAAGCCGGACTAGCGGGAGTGAGACCCAGTACTTC
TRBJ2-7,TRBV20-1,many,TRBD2,CSLQREGPYEQYF,TGCAGTCTACAAAGGGAGGGACCCTACGAGCAGTACTTC
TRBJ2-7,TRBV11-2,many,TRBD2,CASSRGASGNYEQYF,TGTGCCAGCAGCCGAGGGGCTAGCGGGAACTACGAGCAGTACTTC
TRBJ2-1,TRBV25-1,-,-,CASLQGGPYNEQFF,TGTGCCAGCCTCCAGGGAGGCCCCTACAATGAGCAGTTCTTC
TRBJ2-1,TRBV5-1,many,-,CASSLGQISYNEQFF,TGCGCCAGCAGCTTGGGGCAGATCTCCTACAATGAGCAGTTCTTC
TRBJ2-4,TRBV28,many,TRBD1,CASSPGTGDVKNIQYF,TGTGCCAGCAGTCCCGGGACAGGGGATGTCAAAAACATTCAGTACTTC
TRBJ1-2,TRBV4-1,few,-,CASSQTGSNYGYTF,TGCGCCAGCAGCCAAACAGGGAGTAACTATGGCTACACCTTC
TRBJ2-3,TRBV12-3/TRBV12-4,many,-,CATTNRDTQYF,TGTGCCACCACCAATCGAGATACGCAGTATTTT
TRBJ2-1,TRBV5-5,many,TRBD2,CASGKAGGYNEQFF,TGTGCCAGCGGCAAAGCGGGAGGGTACAATGAGCAGTTCTTC
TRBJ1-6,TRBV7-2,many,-,CASSPNRPGNSPLHF,TGTGCCAGCAGCCCAAACCGCCCAGGGAATTCACCCCTCCACTTT
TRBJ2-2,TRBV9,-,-,CASSARPGELFF,TGTGCCAGCAGCGCCCGGCCCGGGGAGCTGTTTTTT
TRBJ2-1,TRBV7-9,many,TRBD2,CASSLTSGGANEQFF,TGTGCCAGCAGCTTGACTAGCGGGGGGGCCAATGAGCAATTCTTC
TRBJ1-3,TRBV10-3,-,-,CAIRQAAGNTIYF,TGTGCCATCAGACAGGCTGCGGGAAACACCATATATTTT
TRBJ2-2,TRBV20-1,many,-,CSARMDSGNTGELFF,TGCAGTGCTAGAATGGACAGCGGGAACACCGGGGAGCTGTTTTTT
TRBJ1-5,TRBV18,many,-,CASSPEGRRNQPQHF,TGTGCCAGCTCACCCGAGGGACGGCGCAATCAGCCCCAGCATTTT
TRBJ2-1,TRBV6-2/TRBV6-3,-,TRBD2,CASSYSVAGGGNEQFF,TGTGCCAGCAGTTACTCAGTAGCGGGAGGGGGTAATGAGCAGTTCTTC
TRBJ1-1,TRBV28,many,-,CASSIRATNTEAFF,TGTGCCAGCAGTATCAGGGCAACTAACACTGAAGCTTTCTTT
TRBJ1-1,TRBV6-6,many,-,CASSYSDPLNTEAFF,TGTGCCAGCAGTTACTCCGACCCTCTGAACACTGAAGCTTTCTTT